The source of this TCR beta chain is a study of PD-1 blockade in classical Hodgkin lymphoma. All trial patients relapsed after autologous stem cell transplantation. Clones were read by immunoSEQ multiplex PCR, and TCRdb kept only the in-frame ones, dropping some. The repertoire has about 110,000 clones, 70% to 90% of them found once; the top ten carry approximately 20%. V was shortened by 6 bases and J by 8 bases, with 17 bases between the two germline ends. The CDR3 length is 14 residues. Per the germline V gene, CDR1 is MDHEN and CDR2 is SYDVKM. Sequenced material: peripheral blood mononuclear cells (PBMCs), taken before the second cycle of nivolumab. The chain has TRBV28 and TRBJ2-1, with D possibly matching TRBD2 (6 bases). The source of this sequence is a human donor with classical Hodgkin lymphoma. This chain's CDR3 is CASRKQGTLYEQFF. In DNA, the CDR3 is TGTGCCAGCAGGAAGCAAGGGACTCTATATGAGCAGTTCTTC. The complete variable domain, with remaining parts taken from reference TRBV28 and TRBJ2-1, reads DVKVTQSSRYLVKRTGEKVFLECVQDMDHENMFWYRQDPGLGLRLIYFSYDVKMKEKGDIPEGYSVSREKKERFSLILESASTNQTSMYLCASRKQGTLYEQFFGPGTRLTVL.